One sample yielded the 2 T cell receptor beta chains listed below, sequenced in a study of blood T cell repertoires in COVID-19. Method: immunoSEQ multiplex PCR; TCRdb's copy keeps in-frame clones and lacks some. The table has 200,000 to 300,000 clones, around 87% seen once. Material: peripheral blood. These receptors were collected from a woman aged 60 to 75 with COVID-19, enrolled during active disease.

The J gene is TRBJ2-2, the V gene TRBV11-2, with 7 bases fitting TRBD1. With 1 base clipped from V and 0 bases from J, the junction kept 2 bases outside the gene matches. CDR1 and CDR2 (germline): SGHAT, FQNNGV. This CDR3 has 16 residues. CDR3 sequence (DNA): TGTGCCAGCAGCTTAGCGGGGACAGCGAACACCGGGGAGCTGTTTTTT. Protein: CASSLAGTANTGELFF.

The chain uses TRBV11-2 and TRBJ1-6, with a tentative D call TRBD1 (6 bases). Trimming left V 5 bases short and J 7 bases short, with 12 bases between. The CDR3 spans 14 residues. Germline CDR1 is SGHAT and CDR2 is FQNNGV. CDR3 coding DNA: TGTGCCAGCAGCCGGACAGAACTCAATTCACCCCTCCACTTT. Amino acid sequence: CASSRTELNSPLHF.